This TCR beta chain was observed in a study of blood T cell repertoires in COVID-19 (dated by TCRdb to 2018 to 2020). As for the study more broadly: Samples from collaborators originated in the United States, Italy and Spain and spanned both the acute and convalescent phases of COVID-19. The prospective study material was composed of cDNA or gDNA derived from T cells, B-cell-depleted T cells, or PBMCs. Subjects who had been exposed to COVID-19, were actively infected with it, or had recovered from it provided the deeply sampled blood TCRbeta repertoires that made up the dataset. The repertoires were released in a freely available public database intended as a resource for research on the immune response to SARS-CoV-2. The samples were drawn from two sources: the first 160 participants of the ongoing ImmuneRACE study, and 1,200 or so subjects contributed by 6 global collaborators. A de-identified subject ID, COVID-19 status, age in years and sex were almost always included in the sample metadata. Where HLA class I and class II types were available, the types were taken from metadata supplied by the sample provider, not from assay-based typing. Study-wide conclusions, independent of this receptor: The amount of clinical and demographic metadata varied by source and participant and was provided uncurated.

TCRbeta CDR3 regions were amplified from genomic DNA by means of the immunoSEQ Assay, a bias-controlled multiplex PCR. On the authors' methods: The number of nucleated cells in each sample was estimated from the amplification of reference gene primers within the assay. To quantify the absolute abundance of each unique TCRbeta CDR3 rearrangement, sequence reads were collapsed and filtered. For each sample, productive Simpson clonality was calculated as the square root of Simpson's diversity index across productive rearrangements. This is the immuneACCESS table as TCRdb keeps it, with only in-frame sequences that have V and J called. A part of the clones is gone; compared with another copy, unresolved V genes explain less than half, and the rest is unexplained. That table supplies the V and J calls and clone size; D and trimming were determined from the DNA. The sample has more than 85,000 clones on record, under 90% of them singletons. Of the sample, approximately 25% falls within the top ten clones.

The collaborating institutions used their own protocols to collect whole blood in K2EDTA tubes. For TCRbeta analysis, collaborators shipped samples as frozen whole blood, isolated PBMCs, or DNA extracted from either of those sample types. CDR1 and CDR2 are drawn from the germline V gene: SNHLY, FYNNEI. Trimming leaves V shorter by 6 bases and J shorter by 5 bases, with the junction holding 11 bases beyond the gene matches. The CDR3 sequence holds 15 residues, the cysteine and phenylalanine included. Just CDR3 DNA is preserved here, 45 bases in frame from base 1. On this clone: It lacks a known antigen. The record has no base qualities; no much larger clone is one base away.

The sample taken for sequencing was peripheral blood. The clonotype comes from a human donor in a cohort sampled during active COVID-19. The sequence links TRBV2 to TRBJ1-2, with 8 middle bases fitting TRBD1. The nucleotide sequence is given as TGTGCCAGCAGAAACACAGGGGGGAGCGGGTATGGCTACACCTTC. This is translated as CASRNTGGSGYGYTF.